The 32 T cell receptor beta chains in this list originate from one sample, sequenced in a study of T cells in Graves' hyperthyroidism and ophthalmopathy. The CDR3 regions of TCR beta were amplified from RNA transcripts. The HTBI set primed first-round TCR CDR3 RT-PCR. TCRdb itself ran the multiplex PCR reads through MiXCR, one entry per CDR3 protein. The profile covers about 500,000 distinct CDR3 sequences, with over 15% appearing a single time and roughly 15% taken by the ten largest. The sequenced sample consisted of blood. The receptor source for this set is a woman under 30 with Graves' ophthalmopathy.

This clonotype was observed at least ten times. The V gene is TRBV20-1, the J gene TRBJ1-1, with D perhaps matching TRBD1 (6 bases). The germline CDR1 and CDR2 sequences are DFQATT and SNEGSKA (reference sequence). V lost 6 bases, J lost 0 bases, and 14 bases lay in between. The CDR3 spans 14 residues. CDR3 region: CSAPRGSLNTEAFF. The CDR3, as DNA: TGCAGTGCCCCAAGGGGGAGCCTGAACACTGAAGCTTTCTTT.

The table lists this clonotype with many counts. This rearrangement joins TRBV30 to TRBJ2-3; D may correspond to TRBD1 or TRBD2 (5 bases each). The CDR3 extends over 15 amino acids. Germline assignment: CDR1 GTSNPN and CDR2 SVGIG (reference sequence). The germline V and J ends were trimmed by 0 bases and 1 base, with 11 bases remaining between them. The CDR3 protein is CAWSVLGTRTDTQYF. CDR3 in DNA: TGTGCCTGGAGTGTACTGGGGACCCGCACAGATACGCAGTATTTT. The whole variable domain, filled in from reference TRBV30 and TRBJ2-3, reads SQTIHQWPATLVQPVGSPLSLECTVEGTSNPNLYWYRQAAGRGLQLLFYSVGIGQISSEVPQNLSASRPQDRQFILSSKKLLLSDSGFYLCAWSVLGTRTDTQYFGPGTRLTVL.

V usage is TRBV7-2 and J usage is TRBJ2-7; no clear D gene. Germline values: CDR1 SGHTA, CDR2 FQGNSA. Trimming took off 6 bases at V and 0 bases at J, with 15 bases between the two ends. The CDR3 spans 15 residues. The CDR3 protein is CASSPEPRSSYEQYF. CDR3 nucleotides: TGTGCCAGCAGTCCCGAACCCAGGAGCTCCTACGAGCAGTACTTC.

This clonotype was observed many times. The gene calls are TRBV20-1 and TRBJ2-5; tentative D call: TRBD1 (6 bases). The germline V and J ends were trimmed by 1 base and 2 bases, with 8 bases remaining between them. CDR3 size: 13 residues. CDR1 and CDR2 (germline): DFQATT, SNEGSKA (reference sequence). The DNA of the CDR3 is TGCAGTGCTAGAGTTCAGGGGCAAGAGACCCAGTACTTC. Its protein product is CSARVQGQETQYF.

This clonotype was counted ten times or more. The rearrangement links TRBV29-1 to TRBJ2-3; D is unresolved. The CDR3 consists of 13 residues. V lost 3 bases to trimming and J lost 2 bases, with 9 bases between them. CDR1 is SQVTM, CDR2 ANQGSEA, per germline. CDR3 region: CSVERRATDTQYF. In DNA, the CDR3 is TGCAGCGTTGAGAGAAGGGCCACAGATACGCAGTATTTT.

This clonotype was picked up many times. The chain has TRBV30 and TRBJ1-2; D is undetermined. Germline loops: CDR1 GTSNPN, CDR2 SVGIG (reference sequence). Trimming shortened V by 2 bases and J by 5 bases, and 15 bases separated the two germline ends. The length of the CDR3 is 14 residues. The CDR3 DNA reads as TGTGCCTGGAGTTCGAAGTCGACCTTTTATGGCTACACCTTC. This sequence encodes CAWSSKSTFYGYTF.

This rearrangement joins TRBV12-3 or TRBV12-4 to TRBJ1-2, with TRBD1 as a possible D gene (5 bases). V lost 4 bases to trimming and J lost 7 bases, with 10 bases between them. The CDR3 is 12 residues long. DNA of the CDR3: TGTGCCAGCAGTTGGGGGATGGGTGGCTACACCTTC. As protein: CASSWGMGGYTF.

In this sample, this clonotype turned up many times. The chain joins TRBV6-6 to TRBJ2-5; D is unresolved. V lost 0 bases to trimming and J lost 10 bases, with 12 bases between them. The CDR3 totals 13 residues. Germline CDR1 is MNHNY and CDR2 is SVGAGI (reference sequence). CDR3 region: CASSYSPAQSQYF. CDR3 sequence (DNA): TGTGCCAGCAGTTACTCCCCAGCGCAGAGCCAGTACTTC.

The chain uses TRBV20-1 and TRBJ2-7, with 9 bases lining up with TRBD2. CDR3 length: 15 residues. Germline loops: CDR1 DFQATT, CDR2 SNEGSKA (reference sequence). Trimming at V came to 3 bases and at J to 4 bases, leaving 10 bases not matched to a gene. The CDR3 bases are TGCAGTGCTAGGGGTTCCAGCGGGAGGCCTTACGAGCAGTACTTC. Its translation is CSARGSSGRPYEQYF.

J is TRBJ2-1 and V is TRBV9; TRBD2 matches at 14 bases. Per the germline V gene, CDR1 is SGDLS and CDR2 is YYNGEE. V gave up 2 bases and J gave up 5 bases; unmatched junction bases: 3. The CDR3 has 16 amino acids. The CDR3 DNA reads TGTGCCAGCAGCGTGGGGGGACTAGCGGGAGACAATGAGCAGTTCTTC. This gives the protein CASSVGGLAGDNEQFF. Based on the CDR3 plus reference TRBV9 and TRBJ2-1, the full variable domain is DSGVTQTPKHLITATGQRVTLRCSPRSGDLSVYWYQQSLDQGLQFLIQYYNGEERAKGNILERFSAQQFPDLHSELNLSSLELGDSALYFCASSVGGLAGDNEQFFGPGTRLTVL.

This clonotype was seen a handful of times. The V and J genes are TRBV4-1 and TRBJ2-7; D might be TRBD2 (5 bases). CDR1 MGHRA and CDR2 YSYEKL come from the germline V gene. This CDR3 is 13 amino acids long. Trimming took 5 bases from V and 3 from J, leaving 11 bases between them. The CDR3 DNA reads TGCGCCAGCAGCTCCGGGATTTACTACGAGCAGTACTTC. Its protein product is CASSSGIYYEQYF.

This clonotype was found many times. This chain links TRBV7-9 with TRBJ1-2; 7 bases are shared with TRBD1. The ends lost 4 bases at V and 2 bases at J; junction bases unmatched: 13. Germline loops: CDR1 SEHNR, CDR2 FQNEAQ (reference sequence). The CDR3 is 17 amino acids. The CDR3 reads CASSSTGEVFSNYGYTF. The CDR3 region has the DNA TGTGCCAGCAGCTCCACAGGGGAAGTATTTTCCAACTATGGCTACACCTTC.

In this sample, this clonotype turned up many times. CDR3 region: CSAREVGGVEAFF. CDR3 sequence (DNA): TGCAGTGCTAGGGAGGTTGGAGGGGTTGAAGCTTTCTTT. The chain couples TRBV20-1 to TRBJ1-1; perhaps TRBD1 as D (5 bases). Per germline, CDR1 DFQATT and CDR2 SNEGSKA (reference sequence). V was trimmed by 3 bases and J by 7 bases, leaving 15 bases between them. CDR3 size: 13 residues.

This chain connects TRBV11-2 to TRBJ1-2, with 10 bases identical to TRBD1. V trimming: 0 bases; J trimming: 4 bases; junction bases outside the gene matches: 8. This CDR3 has 17 residues. Germline values: CDR1 SGHAT, CDR2 FQNNGV. CDR3 DNA sequence: TGTGCCAGCAGCTTAGAGATATTGACAGGGGGCGGCTATGGCTACACCTTC. This gives the protein CASSLEILTGGGYGYTF.

This clonotype was observed a handful of times. The J gene is TRBJ2-7, the V gene TRBV9, with a tentative D call TRBD2 (6 bases). CDR1 is SGDLS, CDR2 YYNGEE, per germline. There are 16 residues in the CDR3. V shed 0 bases and J shed 5 bases, with 18 bases lying between them. The CDR3 nucleotides are TGTGCCAGCAGCGTAGGGACTATCAGGGATGGAGACGAGCAGTACTTC. Translating gives CASSVGTIRDGDEQYF. Combining the CDR3 with reference TRBV9 and TRBJ2-7 gives the whole variable domain DSGVTQTPKHLITATGQRVTLRCSPRSGDLSVYWYQQSLDQGLQFLIQYYNGEERAKGNILERFSAQQFPDLHSELNLSSLELGDSALYFCASSVGTIRDGDEQYFGPGTRLTVT.

This clonotype appeared many times. The rearrangement links TRBV3-1 to TRBJ2-1, with 10 bases matching TRBD1. The CDR3 runs to 16 residues. In germline, CDR1 is LGHDT, CDR2 YNNKEL (reference sequence). J gave up 4 bases and V 1 base, and 4 bases lay outside the gene matches. The CDR3 here is CASSQGQGASYNEQFF. The CDR3 nucleotides read TGTGCCAGCAGCCAAGGACAGGGGGCCAGTTACAATGAGCAGTTCTTC.

This clonotype was found many times. V and J are TRBV5-1 and TRBJ2-4; the D is unclear. The germline CDR1 and CDR2 sequences are SGHRS and YFSETQ. Trimming took 3 bases from V and 0 from J, leaving 13 bases between them. This CDR3 is 16 amino acids long. This chain's CDR3 is CASSWTASIAKNIQYF. The CDR3, as DNA: TGCGCCAGCAGCTGGACGGCATCCATAGCCAAAAACATTCAGTACTTC.

The gene calls are TRBV2 and TRBJ1-6; D is undetermined. CDR1 is SNHLY, CDR2 FYNNEI, per germline. Trimming pared 6 bases from V and 7 bases from J, leaving 10 bases between. This CDR3 is 13 amino acids long. The CDR3 nucleotides are TGTGCCAGCAGGCCGGAATCCAATTCACCCCTCCACTTT. Its protein product is CASRPESNSPLHF.

V and J are TRBV12-3 or TRBV12-4 and TRBJ2-2, with 9 nucleotides matching TRBD2. V dropped 11 bases and J dropped 0; count of bases not matched to a gene: 1. CDR3 length equals 13 residues. The CDR3 is CAAGGPNTGELFF. The CDR3 nucleotides read TGTGCCGCGGGAGGGCCGAACACCGGGGAGCTGTTTTTT.

This clonotype was observed a handful of times. This chain links TRBV12-3 or TRBV12-4 with TRBJ1-5, with D possibly matching TRBD1 (5 bases). V was shortened by 7 bases and J by 4 bases, with 17 bases between the two germline ends. The CDR3 sequence is 15 residues long. In nucleotides, the CDR3 is TGTGCCAGCATTTGGGGGGGGGGGGGGAATCAGCCCCAGCATTTT. This translates into CASIWGGGGNQPQHF.

This clonotype was found many times. The chain links TRBV9 to TRBJ2-3; D remains unclear. The germline V gene has CDR1 SGDLS and CDR2 YYNGEE. There are 14 residues in the CDR3. V gave up 0 bases and J gave up 1 base, with 6 bases separating them. CDR3 region: CASSVGPGTDTQYF. For the CDR3, the DNA is TGTGCCAGCAGCGTAGGCCCGGGCACAGATACGCAGTATTTT. Variable domain in full (rest from reference TRBV9 and TRBJ2-3): DSGVTQTPKHLITATGQRVTLRCSPRSGDLSVYWYQQSLDQGLQFLIQYYNGEERAKGNILERFSAQQFPDLHSELNLSSLELGDSALYFCASSVGPGTDTQYFGPGTRLTVL.

The rearrangement uses TRBV30 and TRBJ2-2, with 10 bases lining up with TRBD2. The germline V gene has CDR1 GTSNPN and CDR2 SVGIG (reference sequence). This CDR3 comprises 16 residues. V gave up 4 bases and J gave up 1 base; unmatched junction bases: 6. As DNA, the CDR3 is TGTGCCTGGATTCCTAGCGGGAGAGGGAACACCGGGGAGCTGTTTTTT. Residues: CAWIPSGRGNTGELFF.

This clonotype was found many times. V usage is TRBV20-1 and J usage is TRBJ2-1; D is tentatively TRBD1 or TRBD2 (6 bases each). The germline V gene encodes CDR1 DFQATT and CDR2 SNEGSKA (reference sequence). Trimming removed 7 bases from V and 2 bases from J, with 12 bases in between. CDR3 size: 13 residues. CDR3 loop: CSVRGLPYNEQFF. The CDR3 DNA reads as TGCAGTGTCAGGGGACTTCCCTACAATGAGCAGTTCTTC.

This clonotype was counted ten times or more. The CDR3 coding sequence is TGTGCCAGCAGTGGACAGGTGTACAGGGGTCTAGAGACCCAGTACTTC. This codes for CASSGQVYRGLETQYF. V gene TRBV28 combines with J gene TRBJ2-5, with 7 nucleotides matching TRBD1. V was pared by 5 bases and J by 4 bases, with 13 bases of the junction left unmatched. This CDR3 has 16 residues. The germline V gene encodes CDR1 MDHEN and CDR2 SYDVKM.

This clonotype was seen at least ten times. J is TRBJ2-3 and V is TRBV24-1; 8 nucleotides line up with TRBD2. The CDR3 extends over 16 amino acids. With 3 bases clipped from V and 5 bases from J, the junction kept 9 bases outside the gene matches. Germline lookup yields CDR1 KGHDR and CDR2 SFDVKD. The CDR3 loop reads CATSDLQAGAGDTQYF. The CDR3 DNA is TGTGCCACCAGTGATCTACAAGCGGGAGCAGGAGATACGCAGTATTTT.

The chain recombines TRBV15 with TRBJ1-3; 8 positions agree with TRBD1. Germline CDR1 reads LNHNV; CDR2 reads YYDKDF (reference sequence). There are 16 residues in the CDR3. The junction had 4 bases not matched to a gene; V was cut back by 1 base and J by 2 bases. CDR3 sequence: CATSRATGVAGNTIYF. CDR3 nucleotide sequence: TGTGCCACCAGCAGAGCGACAGGGGTCGCTGGAAACACCATATATTTT.

The table lists this clonotype with a few counts. The chain is built from TRBV3-1 and TRBJ2-2, with D uncertain. V was clipped by 1 base and J by 7 bases, with 13 bases between them. The germline V gene has CDR1 LGHDT and CDR2 YNNKEL (reference sequence). The CDR3 length is 15 residues. The CDR3 protein is CASSQAEPVHGELFF. CDR3 sequence (DNA): TGTGCCAGCAGCCAAGCGGAGCCAGTCCACGGGGAGCTGTTTTTT.

Note on this clonotype: A single base separates this from a much larger clone, so it may be a read error. This rearrangement joins TRBV18 to TRBJ2-3; D may be TRBD1 (5 bases). This CDR3 comprises 16 residues. The germline CDR1 and CDR2 sequences are KGHSH and LQKENI. The CDR3 sequence: CASSRDQGSGTGTQYF. CDR3 DNA sequence: TGTGCCAGCTCACGCGACCAGGGTTCGGGCACAGGTACGCAGTATTTT.

The chain couples TRBV7-6 to TRBJ2-7, with a weak D call TRBD2 (7 bases). CDR1 SGHVS and CDR2 FNYEAQ come from the germline V gene. The CDR3 length is 13 residues. V gave up 4 bases and J gave up 5 bases, with 12 bases separating them. The CDR3 region has the DNA TGTGCCAGCAGCTCTGGGGGGGCAAACGAGCAGTACTTC. This translates into CASSSGGANEQYF.

This clonotype has ten or more counts. The rearrangement joins TRBV6-1 to TRBJ1-1, with a tentative D call TRBD1 (5 bases). Trimming removed 6 bases from V and 6 bases from J, with 17 bases in between. In germline, CDR1 is MNHNS, CDR2 SASEGT. This CDR3 is built from 14 residues. CDR3 sequence: CASSRIAGTSEAFF. CDR3 coding DNA: TGTGCCAGCAGCCGTATAGCCGGGACGTCTGAAGCTTTCTTT.

This sequence joins TRBV20-1 and TRBJ2-7, with TRBD2 matching 8 bases. The germline CDR1 and CDR2 sequences are DFQATT and SNEGSKA (reference sequence). The CDR3 is 14 residues long. V gave up 2 bases and J gave up 3 bases; unmatched junction bases: 6. CDR3 nucleotide sequence: TGCAGTGCTAGACAAGGCGGGGGGTACTACGAGCAGTACTTC. It yields the protein CSARQGGGYYEQYF.

The CDR3 sequence is CASEDRLNTEAFF. In nucleotides, the CDR3 is TGTGCCAGCGAGGACCGGCTGAACACTGAAGCTTTCTTT. V gene TRBV6-1 combines with J gene TRBJ1-1; D unresolved. Germline V CDR1 and CDR2: MNHNS, SASEGT. This CDR3 spans 13 amino acids. The ends were cut back, 8 bases at V and 0 bases at J, with 10 bases in the middle.